This TCR beta chain was sequenced in a study of T cell repertoires in cytomegalovirus infection. Study background: Carrying CMV and the relevant HLA type showed in public TCR beta signatures. Study-level findings and limits: Identification of carriers of CMV plus the relevant HLA was achieved through cumulative public TCR beta family frequency. CMV-specific HLA-C-restricted TCR beta clonotypes dominated the ex vivo response.

This clonotype was counted a few times. As yet, its antigen is unknown. TCRdb reprocessed the reads with MiXCR, giving one entry per CDR3 protein. The sample has roughly 310,000 distinct CDR3 sequences, 17% seen once. The trim removed 6 bases at V and 3 bases at J, leaving 5 bases unmatched. The CDR3 is 14 amino acids. CDR1 and CDR2 (germline): SNHLY, FYNNEI. The sample taken for sequencing was PBMCs. This rearrangement joins TRBV2 to TRBJ1-2; the match to TRBD1 covers 9 bases. The TCR originated in a human donor in good health (CMV status not recorded). Some clones in this sample may be carry-over from other donors' samples. CDR3 nucleotides: TGTGCCAGCAGCAGAGGGGACAGGGACTATGGCTACACCTTC. It translates to CASSRGDRDYGYTF.